The subject of this entry is one TCR beta chain. Its antigen remains unknown. This specimen belongs to a study of cytomegalovirus exposure and HLA in healthy donors. Study-level results: A later analysis, which compared TCR beta chains of equal frequency, found the HLA-associated ones more clonally expanded. Follow-up analysis seemed to connect common viral pathogens with several of the most significant clusters identified.

This CDR3 is 14 amino acids long. The germline gives CDR1 SNHLY, CDR2 FYNNEI. V dropped 2 bases and J dropped 5 bases, with 12 bases sitting between them. PCR used 60 Vbeta primers and 13 Jbeta primers. Method: immunoSEQ multiplex PCR; TCRdb's copy keeps in-frame clones and lacks some. The sample includes 160,000 or so clones, over 80% of them seen just once. All the people who gave samples were healthy bone marrow donors. This TCR was recovered from a man aged 50 to 60 in good health and CMV-seropositive. The V and J genes are TRBV2 and TRBJ1-2; D is undetermined. Sequenced sample: PBMCs. The DNA for the CDR3 is TGTGCCAGCAGTGAATCAAACCGGGGTTATGGCTACACCTTC. Protein sequence: CASSESNRGYGYTF.